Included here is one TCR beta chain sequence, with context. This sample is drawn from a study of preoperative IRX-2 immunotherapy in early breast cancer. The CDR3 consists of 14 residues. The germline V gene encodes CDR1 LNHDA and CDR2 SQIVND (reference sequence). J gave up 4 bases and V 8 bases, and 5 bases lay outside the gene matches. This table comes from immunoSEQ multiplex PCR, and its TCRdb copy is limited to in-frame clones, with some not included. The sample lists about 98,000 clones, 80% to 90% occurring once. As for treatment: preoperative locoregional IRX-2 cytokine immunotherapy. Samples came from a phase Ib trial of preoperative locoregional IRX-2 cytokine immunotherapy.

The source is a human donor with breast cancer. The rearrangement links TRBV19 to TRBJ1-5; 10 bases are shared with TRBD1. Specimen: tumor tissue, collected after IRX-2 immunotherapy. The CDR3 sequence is CASGTGADNQPQHF. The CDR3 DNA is TGTGCCAGTGGGACAGGGGCAGATAATCAGCCCCAGCATTTT.